This T cell receptor (beta chain) was captured by sequencing in a study of OX40 agonist ivuxolimab in advanced cancers. Study as a whole: Age averaged approximately 60 years (range roughly 23 to 90), and 70% to 85% were male.

Germline V gene data show CDR1 as SGHRS and CDR2 as YFSETQ. Trimming took 0 bases from V and 10 from J, leaving 11 bases between them. CDR3 size: 13 residues. For this clone: Its specificity is unknown.

The method was immunoSEQ multiplex PCR; TCRdb's version includes in-frame clones alone and lacks a portion of them. Among around 70,000 clones listed, about 83% were seen once. Study-wide results and limits: Expanded peripheral T cell antigen specificity was not determined. Mean expanded clone counts were higher in CD8+ than CD4+ T cells.

This chain links TRBV5-1 with TRBJ2-1; D unresolved. The receptor comes from an adult with an advanced solid tumor such as melanoma, head and neck, liver or kidney cancer. Sample: CD4+ or CD8+ T cells sorted from blood, taken in a trial of the OX40 agonist ivuxolimab. The chain's CDR3 is CASSLVGPGEQFF. The CDR3 bases are TGCGCCAGCAGCTTGGTAGGCCCCGGAGAGCAGTTCTTC.